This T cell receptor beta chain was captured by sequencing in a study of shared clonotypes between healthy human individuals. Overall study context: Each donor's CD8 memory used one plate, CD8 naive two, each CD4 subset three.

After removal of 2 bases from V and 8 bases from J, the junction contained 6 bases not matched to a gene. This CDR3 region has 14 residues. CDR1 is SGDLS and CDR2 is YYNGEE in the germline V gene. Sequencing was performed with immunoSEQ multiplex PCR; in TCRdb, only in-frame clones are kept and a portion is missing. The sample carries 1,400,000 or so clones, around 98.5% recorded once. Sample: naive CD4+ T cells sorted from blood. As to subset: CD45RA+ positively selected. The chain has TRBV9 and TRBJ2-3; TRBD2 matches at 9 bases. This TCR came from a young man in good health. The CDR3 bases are TGTGCCAGCAGCGTGAGCGGGACTAGCACTACGCAGTATTTT. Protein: CASSVSGTSTTQYF.